The present T cell receptor (beta chain) was sequenced within a study of technical replicates of blood from a handful of donors. The germline V gene encodes CDR1 WSHSY and CDR2 SAAADI. Trimming left V 2 bases short and J 4 bases short, with 9 bases between. This CDR3 has 13 amino acids. TCRdb keeps only in-frame clones here, not all; method: immunoSEQ multiplex PCR. The table has tens of thousands of clones, 85% to 95% seen once. Sequencing was carried out using T cells isolated from PBMCs. The chain uses TRBV10-2 and TRBJ2-7, with a possible D match to TRBD2 (6 bases). The sequence was collected from a human donor in good health. CDR3 loop: CASSENLAYEQYF. CDR3 sequence (DNA): TGCGCCAGCAGTGAGAATCTAGCGTACGAGCAGTACTTC.